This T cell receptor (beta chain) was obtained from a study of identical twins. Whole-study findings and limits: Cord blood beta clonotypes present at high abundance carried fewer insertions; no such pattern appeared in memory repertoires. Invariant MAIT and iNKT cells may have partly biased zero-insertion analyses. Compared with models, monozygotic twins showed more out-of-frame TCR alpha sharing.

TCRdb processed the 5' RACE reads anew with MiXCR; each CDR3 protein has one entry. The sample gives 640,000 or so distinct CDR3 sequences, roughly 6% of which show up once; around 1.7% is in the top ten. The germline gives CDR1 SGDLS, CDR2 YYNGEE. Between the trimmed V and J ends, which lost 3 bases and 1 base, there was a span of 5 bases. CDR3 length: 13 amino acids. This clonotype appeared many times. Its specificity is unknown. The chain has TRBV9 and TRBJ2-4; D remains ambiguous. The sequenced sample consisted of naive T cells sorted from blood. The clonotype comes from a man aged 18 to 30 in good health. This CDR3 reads CASSADAKNIQYF. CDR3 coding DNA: TGTGCCAGCAGCGCGGACGCCAAAAACATTCAGTACTTC.